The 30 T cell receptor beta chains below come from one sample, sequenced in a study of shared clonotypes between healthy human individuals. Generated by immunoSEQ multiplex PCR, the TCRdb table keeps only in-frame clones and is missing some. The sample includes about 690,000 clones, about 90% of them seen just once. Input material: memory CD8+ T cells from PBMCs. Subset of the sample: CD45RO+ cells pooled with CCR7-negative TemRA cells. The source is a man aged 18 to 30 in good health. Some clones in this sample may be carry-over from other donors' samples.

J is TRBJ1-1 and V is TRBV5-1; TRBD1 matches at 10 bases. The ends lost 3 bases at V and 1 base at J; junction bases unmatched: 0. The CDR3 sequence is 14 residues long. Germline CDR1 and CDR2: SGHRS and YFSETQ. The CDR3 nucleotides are TGCGCCAGCAGCTGGACAGGGGGGAACACTGAAGCTTTCTTT. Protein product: CASSWTGGNTEAFF.

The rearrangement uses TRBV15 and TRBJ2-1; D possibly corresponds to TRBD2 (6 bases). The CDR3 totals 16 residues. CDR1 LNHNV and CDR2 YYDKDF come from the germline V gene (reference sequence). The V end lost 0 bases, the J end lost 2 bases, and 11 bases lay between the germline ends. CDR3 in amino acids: CATSRDRAGPYNEQFF. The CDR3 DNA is TGTGCCACCAGCAGAGATCGCGCGGGGCCCTACAATGAGCAGTTCTTC.

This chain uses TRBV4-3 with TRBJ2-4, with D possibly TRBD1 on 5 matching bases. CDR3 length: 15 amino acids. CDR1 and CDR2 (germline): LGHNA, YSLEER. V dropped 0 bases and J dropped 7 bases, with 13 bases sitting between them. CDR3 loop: CASSQDSSPGNIQYF. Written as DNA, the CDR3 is TGCGCCAGCAGCCAAGATTCGAGCCCAGGGAACATTCAGTACTTC.

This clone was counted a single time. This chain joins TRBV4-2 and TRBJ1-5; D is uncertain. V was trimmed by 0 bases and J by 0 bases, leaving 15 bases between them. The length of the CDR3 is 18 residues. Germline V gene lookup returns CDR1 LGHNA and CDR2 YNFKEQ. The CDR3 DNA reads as TGTGCCAGCAGCCAAGACCTGTTGGAGGAGTATAGCAATCAGCCCCAGCATTTT. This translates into CASSQDLLEEYSNQPQHF.

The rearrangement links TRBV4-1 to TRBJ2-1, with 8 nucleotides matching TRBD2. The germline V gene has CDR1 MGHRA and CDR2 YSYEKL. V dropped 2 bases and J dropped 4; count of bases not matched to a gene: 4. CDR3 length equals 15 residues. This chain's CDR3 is CASSQRTSGYNEQFF. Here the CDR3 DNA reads TGCGCCAGCAGCCAACGAACTAGCGGATACAATGAGCAGTTCTTC.

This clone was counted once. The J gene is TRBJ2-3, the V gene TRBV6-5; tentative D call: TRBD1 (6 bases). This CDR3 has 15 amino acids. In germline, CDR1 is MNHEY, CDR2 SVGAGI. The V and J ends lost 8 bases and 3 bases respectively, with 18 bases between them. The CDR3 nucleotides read TGTGCCAGCGGCCCCACAGGGTCGGTAACAGATACGCAGTATTTT. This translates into CASGPTGSVTDTQYF.

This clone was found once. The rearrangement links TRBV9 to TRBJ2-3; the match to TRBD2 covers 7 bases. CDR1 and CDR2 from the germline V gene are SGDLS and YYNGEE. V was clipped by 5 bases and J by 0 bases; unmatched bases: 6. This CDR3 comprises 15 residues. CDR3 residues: CASRGGLESTDTQYF. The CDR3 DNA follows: TGTGCCAGCAGAGGAGGACTAGAAAGCACAGATACGCAGTATTTT. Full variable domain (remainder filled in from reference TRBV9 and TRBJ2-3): DSGVTQTPKHLITATGQRVTLRCSPRSGDLSVYWYQQSLDQGLQFLIQYYNGEERAKGNILERFSAQQFPDLHSELNLSSLELGDSALYFCASRGGLESTDTQYFGPGTRLTVL.

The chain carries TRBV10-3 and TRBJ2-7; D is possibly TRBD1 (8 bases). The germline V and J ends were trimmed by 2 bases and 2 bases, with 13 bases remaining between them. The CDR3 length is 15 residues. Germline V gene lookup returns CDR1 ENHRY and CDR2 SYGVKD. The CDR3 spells CAISEPQGGTYEQYF. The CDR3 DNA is TGTGCCATCAGTGAGCCACAGGGGGGGACCTACGAGCAGTACTTC.

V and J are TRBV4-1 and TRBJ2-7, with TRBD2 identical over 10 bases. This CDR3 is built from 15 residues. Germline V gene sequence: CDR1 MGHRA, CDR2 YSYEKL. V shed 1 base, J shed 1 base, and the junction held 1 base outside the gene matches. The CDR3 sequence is CASSQALAGSYEQYF. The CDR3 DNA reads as TGCGCCAGCAGCCAAGCACTAGCGGGATCCTACGAGCAGTACTTC.

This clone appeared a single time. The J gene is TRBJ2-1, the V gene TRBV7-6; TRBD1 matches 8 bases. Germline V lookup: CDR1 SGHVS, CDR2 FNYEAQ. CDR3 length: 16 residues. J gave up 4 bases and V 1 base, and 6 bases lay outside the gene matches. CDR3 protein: CASSLGYGTGYNEQFF. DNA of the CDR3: TGTGCCAGCAGCTTAGGGTACGGGACAGGTTACAATGAGCAGTTCTTC.

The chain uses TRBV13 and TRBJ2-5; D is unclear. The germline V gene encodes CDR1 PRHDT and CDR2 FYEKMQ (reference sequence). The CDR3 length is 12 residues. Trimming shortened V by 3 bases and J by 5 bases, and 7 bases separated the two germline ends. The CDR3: CASSFEGETQYF. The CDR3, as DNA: TGTGCCAGCAGCTTTGAAGGGGAGACCCAGTACTTC.

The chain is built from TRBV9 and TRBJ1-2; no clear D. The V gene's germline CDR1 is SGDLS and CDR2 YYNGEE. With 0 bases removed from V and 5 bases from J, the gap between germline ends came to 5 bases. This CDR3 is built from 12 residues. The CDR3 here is CASSVGRYGYTF. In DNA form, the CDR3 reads TGTGCCAGCAGCGTAGGCCGATATGGCTACACCTTC.

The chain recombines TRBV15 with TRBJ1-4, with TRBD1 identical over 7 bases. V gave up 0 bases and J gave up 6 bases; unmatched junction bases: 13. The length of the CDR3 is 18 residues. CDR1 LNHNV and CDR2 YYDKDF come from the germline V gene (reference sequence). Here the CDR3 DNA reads TGTGCCACCAGCAGAGACCGGGAGCTAGGGGGCGAGGATGAAAAACTGTTTTTT. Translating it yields CATSRDRELGGEDEKLFF. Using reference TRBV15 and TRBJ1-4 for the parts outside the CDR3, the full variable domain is DAMVIQNPRYQVTQFGKPVTLSCSQTLNHNVMYWYQQKSSQAPKLLFHYYDKDFNNEADTPDNFQSRRPNTSFCFLDIRSPGLGDTAMYLCATSRDRELGGEDEKLFFGSGTQLSVL.

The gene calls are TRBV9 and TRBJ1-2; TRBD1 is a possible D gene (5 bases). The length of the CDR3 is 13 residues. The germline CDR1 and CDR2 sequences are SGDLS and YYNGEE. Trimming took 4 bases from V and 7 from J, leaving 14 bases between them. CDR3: CASSHTREFGYTF. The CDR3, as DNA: TGTGCCAGCAGCCATACCAGGGAGTTTGGCTACACCTTC. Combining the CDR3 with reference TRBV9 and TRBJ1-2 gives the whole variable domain DSGVTQTPKHLITATGQRVTLRCSPRSGDLSVYWYQQSLDQGLQFLIQYYNGEERAKGNILERFSAQQFPDLHSELNLSSLELGDSALYFCASSHTREFGYTFGSGTRLTVV.

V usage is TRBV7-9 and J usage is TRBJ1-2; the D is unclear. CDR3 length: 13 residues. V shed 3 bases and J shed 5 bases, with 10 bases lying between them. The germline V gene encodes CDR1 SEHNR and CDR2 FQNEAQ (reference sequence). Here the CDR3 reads CASSLPAGYGYTF. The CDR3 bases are TGTGCCAGCAGCTTGCCAGCGGGTTATGGCTACACCTTC.

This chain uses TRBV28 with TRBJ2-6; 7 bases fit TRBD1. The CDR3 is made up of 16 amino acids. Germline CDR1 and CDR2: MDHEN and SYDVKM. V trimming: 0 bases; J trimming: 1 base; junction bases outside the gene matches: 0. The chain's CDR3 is CASSLWDRSGANVLTF. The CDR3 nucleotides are TGTGCCAGCAGTTTATGGGACAGGTCTGGGGCCAACGTCCTGACTTTC.

Written as DNA, the CDR3 is TGTGCCAGCACACCGGGACTAGCGTTACGTCGCACAGATACGCAGTATTTT. This codes for CASTPGLALRRTDTQYF. The rearrangement joins TRBV14 to TRBJ2-3; 10 nucleotides line up with TRBD2. Germline-derived CDR1 and CDR2 are SGHDN and FVKESK. The V gene end was trimmed by 7 bases and the J gene end by 1 base; junction bases not matched to a gene: 11. The CDR3 consists of 17 residues. The full variable domain, in which reference TRBV14 and TRBJ2-3 provide the parts outside the CDR3, is EAGVTQFPSHSVIEKGQTVTLRCDPISGHDNLYWYRRVMGKEIKFLLHFVKESKQDESGMPNNRFLAERTGGTYSTLKVQPAELEDSGVYFCASTPGLALRRTDTQYFGPGTRLTVL.

The CDR3 loop reads CASSGGDLHSYNEQFF. The CDR3 DNA follows: TGTGCCAGCAGCGGGGGAGACCTACACTCCTACAATGAGCAGTTCTTC. This rearrangement joins TRBV13 to TRBJ2-1; TRBD1 or TRBD2 may be the D gene (5 bases each). CDR3 length: 16 amino acids. Germline assignment: CDR1 PRHDT and CDR2 FYEKMQ (reference sequence). V gave up 5 bases and J gave up 0 bases, with 14 bases separating them. The full variable domain, rest sourced from reference TRBV13 and TRBJ2-1, is AAGVIQSPRHLIKEKRETATLKCYPIPRHDTVYWYQQGPGQDPQFLISFYEKMQSDKGSIPDRFSAQQFSDYHSELNMSSLELGDSALYFCASSGGDLHSYNEQFFGPGTRLTVL.

The CDR3 DNA is TGTGCCAGCAGTTTCACGATCCCGAAGTACGAGCAGTACTTC. Its protein product is CASSFTIPKYEQYF. V gene TRBV6-5 combines with J gene TRBJ2-7; D is unclear. This CDR3 has 14 residues. Trimming cost V 4 bases and J 4 bases, with 14 bases left between them. CDR1 is MNHEY and CDR2 is SVGAGI in the germline V gene.

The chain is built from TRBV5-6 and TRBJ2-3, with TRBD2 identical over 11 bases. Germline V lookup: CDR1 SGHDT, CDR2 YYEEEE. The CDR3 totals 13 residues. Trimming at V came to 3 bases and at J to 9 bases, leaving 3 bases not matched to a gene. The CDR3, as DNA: TGTGCCAGCAGCTGGGGACTAGCGGAGACGCAGTATTTT. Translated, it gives CASSWGLAETQYF.

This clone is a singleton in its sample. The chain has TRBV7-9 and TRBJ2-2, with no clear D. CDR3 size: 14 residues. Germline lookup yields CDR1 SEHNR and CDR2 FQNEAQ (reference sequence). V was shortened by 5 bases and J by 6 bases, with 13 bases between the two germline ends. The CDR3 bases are TGTGCCAGCAGCGCACGCGCGCTCCCCGGGGAGCTGTTTTTT. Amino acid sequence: CASSARALPGELFF.

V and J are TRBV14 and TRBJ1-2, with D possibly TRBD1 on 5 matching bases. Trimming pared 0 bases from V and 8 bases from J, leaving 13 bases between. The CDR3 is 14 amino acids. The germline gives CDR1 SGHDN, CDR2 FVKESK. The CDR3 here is CASSQDHGRGGYTF. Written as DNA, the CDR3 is TGTGCCAGCAGCCAAGATCACGGGAGGGGCGGCTACACCTTC.

CDR3 DNA: TGTGCCAGCAGTTTATCGGGCCCGATCACAGATACGCAGTATTTT. This gives the protein CASSLSGPITDTQYF. The chain combines TRBV27 with TRBJ2-3; D unresolved. The V and J ends lost 0 bases and 2 bases respectively, with 9 bases between them. The CDR3 spans 15 residues. Germline V gene lookup returns CDR1 MNHEY and CDR2 SMNVEV (reference sequence).

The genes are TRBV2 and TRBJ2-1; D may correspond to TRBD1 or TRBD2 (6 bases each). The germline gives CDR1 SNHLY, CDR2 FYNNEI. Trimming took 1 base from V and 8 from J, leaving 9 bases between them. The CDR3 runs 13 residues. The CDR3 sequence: CASSEGGAHEQFF. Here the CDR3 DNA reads TGTGCCAGCAGTGAAGGGGGGGCTCATGAGCAGTTCTTC.

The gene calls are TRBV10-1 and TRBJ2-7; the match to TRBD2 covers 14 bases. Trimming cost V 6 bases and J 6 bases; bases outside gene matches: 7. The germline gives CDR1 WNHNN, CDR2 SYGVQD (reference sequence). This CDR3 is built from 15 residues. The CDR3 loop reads CASSLGTSGSSEQYF. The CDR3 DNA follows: TGCGCCAGCAGCTTAGGGACTAGCGGGAGTAGCGAGCAGTACTTC.

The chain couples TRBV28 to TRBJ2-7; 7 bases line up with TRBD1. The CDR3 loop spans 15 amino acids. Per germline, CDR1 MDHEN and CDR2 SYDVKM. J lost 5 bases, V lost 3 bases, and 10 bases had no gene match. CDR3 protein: CASSFGDRAVNEQYF. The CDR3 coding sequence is TGTGCCAGCAGTTTCGGTGACAGGGCAGTCAACGAGCAGTACTTC. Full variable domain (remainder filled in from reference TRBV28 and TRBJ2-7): DVKVTQSSRYLVKRTGEKVFLECVQDMDHENMFWYRQDPGLGLRLIYFSYDVKMKEKGDIPEGYSVSREKKERFSLILESASTNQTSMYLCASSFGDRAVNEQYFGPGTRLTVT.

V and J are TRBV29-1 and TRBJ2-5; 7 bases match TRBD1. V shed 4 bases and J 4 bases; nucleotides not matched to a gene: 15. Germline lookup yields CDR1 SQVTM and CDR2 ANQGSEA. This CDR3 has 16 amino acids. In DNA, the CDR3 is TGCAGCGTTGCTGGATCGGACAGGATGGGCAGAGAGACCCAGTACTTC. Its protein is CSVAGSDRMGRETQYF.

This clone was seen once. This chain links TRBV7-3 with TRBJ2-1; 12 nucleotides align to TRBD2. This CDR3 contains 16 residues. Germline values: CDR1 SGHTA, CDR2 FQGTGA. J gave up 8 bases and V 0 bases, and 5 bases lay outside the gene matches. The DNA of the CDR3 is TGTGCCAGCAGCTTAACTATCGCTAGCGGGAGGGATGAGCAGTTCTTC. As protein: CASSLTIASGRDEQFF.

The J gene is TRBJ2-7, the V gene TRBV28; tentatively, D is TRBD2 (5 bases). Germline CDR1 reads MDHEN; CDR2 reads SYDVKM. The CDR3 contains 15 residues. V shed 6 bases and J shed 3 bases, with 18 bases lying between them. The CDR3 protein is CASRLGLTQGYEQYF. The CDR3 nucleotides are TGTGCCAGCAGGCTAGGACTGACTCAAGGCTACGAGCAGTACTTC. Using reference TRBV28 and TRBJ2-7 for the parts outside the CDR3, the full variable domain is DVKVTQSSRYLVKRTGEKVFLECVQDMDHENMFWYRQDPGLGLRLIYFSYDVKMKEKGDIPEGYSVSREKKERFSLILESASTNQTSMYLCASRLGLTQGYEQYFGPGTRLTVT.

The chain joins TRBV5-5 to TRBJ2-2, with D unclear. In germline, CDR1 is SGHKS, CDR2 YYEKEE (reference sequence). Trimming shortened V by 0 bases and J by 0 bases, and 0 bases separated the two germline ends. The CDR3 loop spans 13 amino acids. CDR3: CASSLANTGELFF. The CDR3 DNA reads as TGTGCCAGCAGCTTGGCGAACACCGGGGAGCTGTTTTTT.